Listed below are T cell receptor beta chains from one sample, sequenced in a study of T-cell reconstitution after alpha-beta-depleted transplantation in children. TCRdb reprocessed the PCR reads via MiXCR and lists one record per CDR3 protein. In the table there are 95,000 to 150,000 distinct CDR3 sequences, more than 20% of which are singletons. Sequenced material: PBMCs, mostly from graft donor cells, taken 180 days after TCRalphabeta/CD19-depleted stem cell transplant. Every receptor here comes from a male patient aged 2-10 years who had a stem cell transplant for chronic granulomatous disease, so the T cells may come from the graft donor. Both conserved end residues are part of each CDR3. The D gene is left open where the match is weak. Clone size is stated in some rows and not others, as once, few, many or a class when expanded.

clone size: many
J gene: TRBJ2-1
V gene: TRBV2
D gene: TRBD2
CDR3 length: 14
CDR3 DNA: TGTGCCAGCAGCGCCGGGACTAGTACGGGGGAGCAGTTCTTC
CDR3 protein: CASSAGTSTGEQFF

clone size: NA
J gene: TRBJ2-7
V gene: TRBV5-1
D gene: TRBD2
CDR3 length: 15
CDR3 DNA: TGCGCCAGCAGCCCTGGACTAGCGGGGACCTACGAGCAGTACTTC
CDR3 protein: CASSPGLAGTYEQYF

clone size: many
J gene: TRBJ1-3
V gene: TRBV5-1
D gene: NA
CDR3 length: 15
CDR3 DNA: TGCGCCAGCAGCTTGACAGCCATCTCTGGAAACACCATATATTTT
CDR3 protein: CASSLTAISGNTIYF

clone size: few
J gene: TRBJ2-4
V gene: TRBV29-1
D gene: NA
CDR3 length: 15
CDR3 DNA: TGCAGCGTTGAACAGGGATCAATGGCCAAAAACATTCAGTACTTC
CDR3 protein: CSVEQGSMAKNIQYF

clone size: many
J gene: TRBJ2-3
V gene: TRBV5-1
D gene: TRBD2
CDR3 length: 18
CDR3 DNA: TGCGCCAGCAGCCCTACTAGCGGGAGTTTTAGTTTTATGAATACGCAGTATTTT
CDR3 protein: CASSPTSGSFSFMNTQYF

clone size: NA
J gene: TRBJ2-3
V gene: TRBV5-1
D gene: NA
CDR3 length: 14
CDR3 DNA: TGCGCCAGCAGCTTGATCAGCAACACAGATACGCAGTATTTT
CDR3 protein: CASSLISNTDTQYF

clone size: few
J gene: TRBJ2-5
V gene: TRBV27
D gene: TRBD1
CDR3 length: 13
CDR3 DNA: TGTGCCAGCAGATTACAGGGGGGTGAGACCCAGTACTTC
CDR3 protein: CASRLQGGETQYF

clone size: many
J gene: TRBJ2-5
V gene: TRBV20-1
D gene: TRBD1
CDR3 length: 14
CDR3 DNA: TGCAGTGCTAGAGATTACAGGGGCGCGGAGACCCAGTACTTC
CDR3 protein: CSARDYRGAETQYF

clone size: NA
J gene: TRBJ2-5
V gene: TRBV5-1
D gene: TRBD2
CDR3 length: 16
CDR3 DNA: TGCGCCAGCAGCTTTCGGCTAGCGGGAAGCCAAGAGACCCAGTACTTC
CDR3 protein: CASSFRLAGSQETQYF

clone size: few
J gene: TRBJ2-2
V gene: TRBV12-3/TRBV12-4
D gene: NA
CDR3 length: 16
CDR3 DNA: TGTGCCAGCAGTCCTTCGCCCCTCCTCAACACCGGGGAGCTGTTTTTT
CDR3 protein: CASSPSPLLNTGELFF

clone size: NA
J gene: TRBJ2-5
V gene: TRBV7-6
D gene: NA
CDR3 length: 16
CDR3 DNA: TGTGCCAGCAGCTTAGCGAAGTTGGCGGGCTTGGGGACCCAGTACTTC
CDR3 protein: CASSLAKLAGLGTQYF

clone size: NA
J gene: TRBJ2-1
V gene: TRBV28
D gene: TRBD2
CDR3 length: 17
CDR3 DNA: TGTGCCAGCAAACGACTAGCGGGGGGCCGCCTTAACAATGAGCAGTTCTTC
CDR3 protein: CASKRLAGGRLNNEQFF

clone size: NA
J gene: TRBJ2-4
V gene: TRBV5-1
D gene: TRBD2
CDR3 length: 18
CDR3 DNA: TGCGCCAGCAGCTTGTGGCTAGCGGTCGGTAGACTCAAAAACATTCAGTACTTC
CDR3 protein: CASSLWLAVGRLKNIQYF

clone size: many
J gene: TRBJ1-2
V gene: TRBV12-3/TRBV12-4
D gene: TRBD1
CDR3 length: 13
CDR3 DNA: TGTGCCAGCAGATCAACAGGGGTTTATGGCTACACCTTC
CDR3 protein: CASRSTGVYGYTF

clone size: NA
J gene: TRBJ2-1
V gene: TRBV7-3
D gene: TRBD2
CDR3 length: 16
CDR3 DNA: TGTGCCAGCAGCTTCGGCTCGGGGGGGTTTTACAATGAGCAGTTCTTC
CDR3 protein: CASSFGSGGFYNEQFF

clone size: NA
J gene: TRBJ1-5
V gene: TRBV9
D gene: NA
CDR3 length: 15
CDR3 DNA: TGTGCCAGCAGCGTAGGTACCAGTCTTAATCAGCCCCAGCATTTT
CDR3 protein: CASSVGTSLNQPQHF

clone size: few
J gene: TRBJ2-7
V gene: TRBV12-3/TRBV12-4
D gene: TRBD2
CDR3 length: 15
CDR3 DNA: TGTGCCAGCAGGACTAGCGGGGGGCCCTACTACGAGCAGTACTTC
CDR3 protein: CASRTSGGPYYEQYF

clone size: NA
J gene: TRBJ2-7
V gene: TRBV4-2
D gene: NA
CDR3 length: 15
CDR3 DNA: TGTGCCAGCAGCCATGAGTCGGGTCTTACCTACGAGCAGTACTTC
CDR3 protein: CASSHESGLTYEQYF

clone size: many
J gene: TRBJ2-1
V gene: TRBV7-3
D gene: NA
CDR3 length: 14
CDR3 DNA: TGTGCCAGCAGCTTCACGGACGTGGGGAATGAGCAGTTCTTC
CDR3 protein: CASSFTDVGNEQFF

clone size: NA
J gene: TRBJ1-2
V gene: TRBV12-3/TRBV12-4
D gene: TRBD1
CDR3 length: 13
CDR3 DNA: TGTGCCAGCATTGGACAGGGGTGGTATGGCTACACCTTC
CDR3 protein: CASIGQGWYGYTF

clone size: NA
J gene: TRBJ2-1
V gene: TRBV7-6
D gene: NA
CDR3 length: 15
CDR3 DNA: TGTGCCAGCAGCTTGGCCATGAGCTCCTACAATGAGCAGTTCTTC
CDR3 protein: CASSLAMSSYNEQFF

clone size: many
J gene: TRBJ1-5
V gene: TRBV12-3/TRBV12-4
D gene: TRBD1
CDR3 length: 17
CDR3 DNA: TGTGCCAGCAGTTTCTTGTTAGGGGGCTTAGGCAATCAGCCCCAGCATTTT
CDR3 protein: CASSFLLGGLGNQPQHF

clone size: NA
J gene: TRBJ2-5
V gene: TRBV5-6
D gene: NA
CDR3 length: 14
CDR3 DNA: TGTGCCAGCAGCTTGGTTGTCGCTAAAGAGACCCAGTACTTC
CDR3 protein: CASSLVVAKETQYF

clone size: NA
J gene: TRBJ2-3
V gene: TRBV11-2
D gene: TRBD1
CDR3 length: 18
CDR3 DNA: TGTGCCAGCACCTCAAGGGGGGGGACAGGGAAGAGGACAGATACGCAGTATTTT
CDR3 protein: CASTSRGGTGKRTDTQYF

clone size: few
J gene: TRBJ2-5
V gene: TRBV20-1
D gene: NA
CDR3 length: 15
CDR3 DNA: TGCAGTGCTAAGACCAGGACCCCCAACCAAGAGACCCAGTACTTC
CDR3 protein: CSAKTRTPNQETQYF

clone size: many
J gene: TRBJ2-1
V gene: TRBV10-3
D gene: NA
CDR3 length: 15
CDR3 DNA: TGTGCCATCAGTGAGTCGTGGGGGGCCTACAATGAGCAGTTCTTC
CDR3 protein: CAISESWGAYNEQFF

clone size: few
J gene: TRBJ2-5
V gene: TRBV14
D gene: NA
CDR3 length: 14
CDR3 DNA: TGTGCCAGCAGCCAATTTAGGAGGCAAGAGACCCAGTACTTC
CDR3 protein: CASSQFRRQETQYF

clone size: many
J gene: TRBJ1-1
V gene: TRBV5-1
D gene: NA
CDR3 length: 14
CDR3 DNA: TGCGCCAGCAGCCCCGGGACGGACGCTTCTGGAGCTTTCTTT
CDR3 protein: CASSPGTDASGAFF

clone size: NA
J gene: TRBJ1-5
V gene: TRBV5-1
D gene: NA
CDR3 length: 14
CDR3 DNA: TGCGCCAGCAGCACAACAGGGCTTAATCAGCCCCAGCATTTT
CDR3 protein: CASSTTGLNQPQHF

clone size: NA
J gene: TRBJ2-5
V gene: TRBV5-5
D gene: NA
CDR3 length: 13
CDR3 DNA: TGTGCCAGCAATAGGGTCGGGCAAGAGACCCAGTACTTC
CDR3 protein: CASNRVGQETQYF

clone size: NA
J gene: TRBJ2-7
V gene: TRBV27
D gene: NA
CDR3 length: 14
CDR3 DNA: TGTGCCAGCAGTCCGGGATCCGGTGTCTACGAGCAGTACTTC
CDR3 protein: CASSPGSGVYEQYF

clone size: many
J gene: TRBJ2-1
V gene: TRBV20-1
D gene: NA
CDR3 length: 13
CDR3 DNA: TGCAGTGCTAGACTGCGGGACTTCAATGAGCAGTTCTTC
CDR3 protein: CSARLRDFNEQFF

clone size: many
J gene: TRBJ2-7
V gene: TRBV7-8
D gene: NA
CDR3 length: 18
CDR3 DNA: TGTGCCAGCAGCCCAGCGGTGGGTGCGACAAGGAGCTCCTACGAGCAGTACTTC
CDR3 protein: CASSPAVGATRSSYEQYF

clone size: many
J gene: TRBJ2-5
V gene: TRBV20-1
D gene: NA
CDR3 length: 11
CDR3 DNA: TGCAGTGCCGGATCGCGTGAGACCCAGTACTTC
CDR3 protein: CSAGSRETQYF

clone size: NA
J gene: TRBJ2-5
V gene: TRBV7-2
D gene: TRBD1
CDR3 length: 13
CDR3 DNA: TGTGCCAGCAGGGGACAGGGGGGAGAGACCCAGTACTTC
CDR3 protein: CASRGQGGETQYF

clone size: once
J gene: TRBJ1-5
V gene: TRBV5-1
D gene: NA
CDR3 length: 14
CDR3 DNA: TGCGCCAGCAGCTATACCGGGGGCAATCAGCCCCAGCATTTT
CDR3 protein: CASSYTGGNQPQHF

clone size: NA
J gene: TRBJ2-5
V gene: TRBV5-8
D gene: TRBD2
CDR3 length: 14
CDR3 DNA: TGTGCCAGCAGCTTTAGCGGGCTAAAAGAGACCCAGTACTTC
CDR3 protein: CASSFSGLKETQYF

clone size: many
J gene: TRBJ2-3
V gene: TRBV11-2
D gene: NA
CDR3 length: 17
CDR3 DNA: TGTGCCAGCAGCTTAGATGGGCGGGGGCGATCCACAGATACGCAGTATTTT
CDR3 protein: CASSLDGRGRSTDTQYF

clone size: NA
J gene: TRBJ1-2
V gene: TRBV5-6
D gene: TRBD1
CDR3 length: 16
CDR3 DNA: TGTGCCAGCAGCCCCCAGGGACAGGGCCGGTACTATGGCTACACCTTC
CDR3 protein: CASSPQGQGRYYGYTF

clone size: many
J gene: TRBJ1-1
V gene: TRBV12-3/TRBV12-4
D gene: TRBD1
CDR3 length: 14
CDR3 DNA: TGTGCCAGCACCAGGACAGGGGGTCACACTGAAGCTTTCTTT
CDR3 protein: CASTRTGGHTEAFF

clone size: NA
J gene: TRBJ2-1
V gene: TRBV6-2/TRBV6-3
D gene: TRBD2
CDR3 length: 15
CDR3 DNA: TGTGCCAGCAGGAGACTAGCGGAAAGTTACAATGAGCAGTTCTTC
CDR3 protein: CASRRLAESYNEQFF

clone size: NA
J gene: TRBJ1-3
V gene: TRBV18
D gene: NA
CDR3 length: 13
CDR3 DNA: TGTGCCAGTAAGACGGCCCAAGGAAACACCATATATTTT
CDR3 protein: CASKTAQGNTIYF

clone size: many
J gene: TRBJ2-1
V gene: TRBV6-2/TRBV6-3
D gene: NA
CDR3 length: 15
CDR3 DNA: TGTGCCAGCAGTTATTGGGGAAACCAAGGCAATGAGCAGTTCTTC
CDR3 protein: CASSYWGNQGNEQFF

clone size: NA
J gene: TRBJ2-3
V gene: TRBV28
D gene: TRBD2
CDR3 length: 15
CDR3 DNA: TGTGCCAGCAGTCTACTAGCGGGAGGACAAGATACGCAGTATTTT
CDR3 protein: CASSLLAGGQDTQYF

clone size: many
J gene: TRBJ2-2
V gene: TRBV3-1
D gene: NA
CDR3 length: 13
CDR3 DNA: TGTGCCAGCAGCCGCCTGAACACCGGGGAGCTGTTTTTT
CDR3 protein: CASSRLNTGELFF

clone size: NA
J gene: TRBJ2-1
V gene: TRBV7-3
D gene: TRBD2
CDR3 length: 17
CDR3 DNA: TGTGCCAGCAGCTTATTTCAGCGGGAGGGCCGAGACAATGAGCAGTTCTTC
CDR3 protein: CASSLFQREGRDNEQFF

clone size: few
J gene: TRBJ2-1
V gene: TRBV12-3/TRBV12-4
D gene: NA
CDR3 length: 17
CDR3 DNA: TGTGCCAGCAGCCGGGGTTTCGGCAGGGTGGTCCACAATGAGCAGTTCTTC
CDR3 protein: CASSRGFGRVVHNEQFF

clone size: few
J gene: TRBJ2-1
V gene: TRBV5-4
D gene: NA
CDR3 length: 15
CDR3 DNA: TGTGCCAGCAGCTTGGAGGGGGTGGGGTACAATGAGCAGTTCTTC
CDR3 protein: CASSLEGVGYNEQFF

clone size: NA
J gene: TRBJ1-6
V gene: TRBV10-3
D gene: NA
CDR3 length: 13
CDR3 DNA: TGTGCCATCAACGGGGATACCAATTCACCCCTCCACTTT
CDR3 protein: CAINGDTNSPLHF

clone size: many
J gene: TRBJ2-4
V gene: TRBV29-1
D gene: NA
CDR3 length: 12
CDR3 DNA: TGCAGCGTGGTAAGGGACAAAAACATTCAGTACTTC
CDR3 protein: CSVVRDKNIQYF

clone size: NA
J gene: TRBJ2-7
V gene: TRBV15
D gene: TRBD2
CDR3 length: 19
CDR3 DNA: TGTGCCACCAGCAGAGGGTCAGGACTAGCGGGAGCAAGCTCCTACGAGCAGTACTTC
CDR3 protein: CATSRGSGLAGASSYEQYF

clone size: few
J gene: TRBJ2-7
V gene: TRBV11-2
D gene: NA
CDR3 length: 14
CDR3 DNA: TGTGCCAGCAGCTTAGGATATAATTCCTACGAGCAGTACTTC
CDR3 protein: CASSLGYNSYEQYF

clone size: many
J gene: TRBJ1-1
V gene: TRBV6-1
D gene: TRBD1
CDR3 length: 15
CDR3 DNA: TGTGCCAGCAGTGATCAACCGGGACAGGTCTATGTAGCTTTCTTT
CDR3 protein: CASSDQPGQVYVAFF